This is a list of T cell receptor beta chains from one sample in a study of blood T cell repertoires in COVID-19. The table came from immunoSEQ multiplex PCR; TCRdb's copy has only in-frame clones and leaves some out. The table lists some 240,000 clones, around three quarters of them singletons. The specimen sequenced was peripheral blood. Receptor source: a woman in her seventies with acute or convalescent COVID-19. Both conserved end residues are part of each CDR3. The D gene is left open where the match is weak. Clone size is shown for a subset of rows, as once, few, many or a class of expanded clone.

V gene	D gene	clone size	J gene	CDR3 DNA	CDR3 protein
TRBV3-1/TRBV3-2	.	.	TRBJ1-5	TGTGCCAGCAGCCAAGGTGAGGATCAGCCCCAGCATTTT	CASSQGEDQPQHF
TRBV6-5	TRBD2	.	TRBJ2-1	TGTGCCAGCCTGGACGGGGGGGCTCGGAATGAGCAGTTCTTC	CASLDGGARNEQFF
TRBV7-2	.	once	TRBJ2-1	TGTGCCAGCAGCTTAGCTTCGGGGGTATCCTACAATGAGCAGTTCTTC	CASSLASGVSYNEQFF
TRBV12-5	.	.	TRBJ1-3	TGTGCTAGTGGTTTGGACAACTCTGGAAACACCATATATTTT	CASGLDNSGNTIYF
TRBV6-2/TRBV6-3	.	once	TRBJ2-2	TGTGCCAGCCGCCGACAGTCCTTCTCCACCGGGGAGCTGTTTTTT	CASRRQSFSTGELFF
TRBV3-1/TRBV3-2	.	.	TRBJ1-1	TGTGCCAGCAGCCAAGATCTACGAGGGTCCCCGAACACTGAAGCTTTCTTT	CASSQDLRGSPNTEAFF
TRBV5-1	TRBD2	.	TRBJ2-2	TGCGCCAGCAAAGCGGGGGGCAACACCGGGGAGCTGTTTTTT	CASKAGGNTGELFF
TRBV2	.	.	TRBJ1-6	TGTGCCAGCAGTGGGGCAGGGTACAGTTCACCCCTCCACTTT	CASSGAGYSSPLHF
TRBV9	TRBD2	.	TRBJ2-1	TGTGCCAGCAGCCCGCGACTAGCGGGGTTGGACAATGAGCAGTTCTTC	CASSPRLAGLDNEQFF
TRBV4-1	TRBD2	.	TRBJ2-1	TGCGCCAGCAGCCATGGACTAGCGGGGTACGGTGAGCAGTTCTTC	CASSHGLAGYGEQFF
TRBV7-2	.	.	TRBJ2-5	TGTGCCAGCAGCTCCGACAGGTGGGGACAAGAGACCCAGTACTTC	CASSSDRWGQETQYF
TRBV11-2	TRBD1	once	TRBJ2-1	TGTGCCAGCACCCACAAAAACAGGGGGCTCCTCTACAATGAGCAGTTCTTC	CASTHKNRGLLYNEQFF
TRBV6-2/TRBV6-3	TRBD1	.	TRBJ1-5	TGTGCCAGCAGTCCGGACAGGGCTCAGCCCCAGCATTTT	CASSPDRAQPQHF
TRBV19	.	.	TRBJ2-5	TGTGCCACCCGCCAGGGGGAGACCCAGTACTTC	CATRQGETQYF
TRBV27	.	few	TRBJ2-1	TGTGCCAGCAGTTTAGTGACAGACAATGAGCAGTTCTTC	CASSLVTDNEQFF
TRBV19	TRBD2	.	TRBJ2-7	TGTGCCAGCGGGCGGGGGAGCTCCTACGAGCAGTACTTC	CASGRGSSYEQYF
TRBV21-1	.	.	TRBJ1-5	TGTGCCAGCAGCGCCGACAGGGGATCCAATCAGCCCCAGCATTTT	CASSADRGSNQPQHF
TRBV3-1/TRBV3-2	.	.	TRBJ2-5	TGTGCCAGCAGCCAGGTCGAGTGGGAGACCCAGTACTTC	CASSQVEWETQYF
TRBV7-2	TRBD2	.	TRBJ2-7	TGTGCCAGCAGCTTCCCCGGGACTATTTACGAGCAGTACTTC	CASSFPGTIYEQYF
TRBV2	.	.	TRBJ2-5	TGTGCCAGTATCGCGGGTCCACAAGAGACCCAGTACTTC	CASIAGPQETQYF
TRBV19	.	.	TRBJ2-1	TGTGCCAGCGACTCCCGTATCCTTGCCTACAATGAGCAGTTCTTC	CASDSRILAYNEQFF
TRBV6-5	.	.	TRBJ2-7	TGTGCCAGCAGTCCTAGTTTCGACTCCTACGAGCAGTACTTC	CASSPSFDSYEQYF
TRBV11-2	TRBD2	.	TRBJ2-1	TGTGCCAGTGTAGCATCGGGGACTAGCGGGGTTAATGAGCAGTTCTTC	CASVASGTSGVNEQFF
TRBV14	TRBD1	.	TRBJ1-4	TGTGCCAGCAGCCCTCGGACAGGGGGTGAAAAACTGTTTTTT	CASSPRTGGEKLFF
TRBV2	TRBD1	few	TRBJ1-2	TGTGCCTCAGGGGGCGATTTTGGCGGCTACACCTTC	CASGGDFGGYTF
TRBV18	TRBD1	.	TRBJ2-5	TGTGCCAGCTCACCACCGTCGGGAACAGGGGGAAAGGAGACCCAGTACTTC	CASSPPSGTGGKETQYF
TRBV5-1	.	.	TRBJ2-3	TGCGCCAGCAGCTTGGATCCGAGGGATACGCAGTATTTT	CASSLDPRDTQYF
TRBV2	.	.	TRBJ1-2	TGTGCCAGCAGACGGACTGAATATGGCTACACCTTC	CASRRTEYGYTF
TRBV18	.	.	TRBJ2-1	TGTGCCAGCTCCCCGACCGAGACCCCCGCCCGAGGTGGGCAGTTCTTC	CASSPTETPARGGQFF
TRBV30	.	.	TRBJ2-3	TGTGCCTGGAGAAGTTGGGGCGCAGATACGCAGTATTTT	CAWRSWGADTQYF
TRBV7-2	TRBD1	.	TRBJ2-7	TGTGCCAGCAGCTTGGACGGGACAGGGTCCTACGAGCAGTACTTC	CASSLDGTGSYEQYF
TRBV19	TRBD1	.	TRBJ2-1	TGTGCCAGTAGCCGGGACAGCGTAACGGCAGGGGCTTACCAAAAGCAGTTCTTC	CASSRDSVTAGAYQKQFF
TRBV7-3	.	.	TRBJ2-7	TGTGCCAGCAGCTTACCCCTCAGGAATACCTACGAGCAGTACTTC	CASSLPLRNTYEQYF
TRBV5-1	.	.	TRBJ1-4	TGCGCCAGCAGCTTGGGGCGGCGTGAAAAACTGTTTTTT	CASSLGRREKLFF
TRBV19	.	few	TRBJ2-1	TGTGCCAGTAGTATAAAGCCGGTGACTGCGGGGCAGTTCTTC	CASSIKPVTAGQFF
TRBV10-1	TRBD2	.	TRBJ2-3	TGCGCCAGCAGTGAGGGACTAGGGAAGACAGATACGCAGTATTTT	CASSEGLGKTDTQYF
TRBV6-4	TRBD1	.	TRBJ1-4	TGTGCCAGCAGTGAAACAGGGGGAGAAAAACTGTTTTTT	CASSETGGEKLFF
TRBV20-1	TRBD2	.	TRBJ2-5	TGCAGTGCTAGTCGTAGCGGGGGGGCGGAGACCCAGTACTTC	CSASRSGGAETQYF
TRBV7-3	TRBD2	.	TRBJ2-3	TGTGCCAGCAGCTTTGCGGGGGGACGGGCAGATACGCAGTATTTT	CASSFAGGRADTQYF
TRBV3-1/TRBV3-2	.	.	TRBJ2-3	TGTGCCAGCAGCCAAAGTCCGTCGAGTAGCACAGATACGCAGTATTTT	CASSQSPSSSTDTQYF
TRBV7-8	TRBD1	.	TRBJ1-2	TGTGCCAGCAGCTTAGCCAGGGGGCATGGCTACACCTTC	CASSLARGHGYTF
TRBV12-5	.	.	TRBJ2-1	TGTGCTAGTAAGGGGGTAACCGCCTACAATGAGCAGTTCTTC	CASKGVTAYNEQFF
TRBV11-2	TRBD2	.	TRBJ2-1	TGTGCCAGCATCCTGGGGGGGTACAATGAGCAGTTCTTC	CASILGGYNEQFF
TRBV7-8	.	.	TRBJ2-7	TGTGCCAGCAGCTTAGCCGAGACGGGTTACGAGCAGTACTTC	CASSLAETGYEQYF
TRBV5-1	TRBD2	few	TRBJ2-5	TGCGCCAGCAGCTTGGGACTAGCGGGGAGCGAGACCCAGTACTTC	CASSLGLAGSETQYF
TRBV23-1	TRBD2	.	TRBJ2-2	TGCGCCAGCGATAGGACTAGGAAATTCGAACTGAGCACCGGGGAGCTGTTTTTT	CASDRTRKFELSTGELFF
TRBV12-3/TRBV12-4	.	.	TRBJ1-1	TGTGCCAGCAGTCTAGACAGGATTGAAGCTTTCTTT	CASSLDRIEAFF
TRBV2	.	.	TRBJ1-1	TGTGCCAGCAGCTCCGGGACAGAAGCTTTCTTT	CASSSGTEAFF
TRBV3-1/TRBV3-2	TRBD2	.	TRBJ2-7	TGTGCCAGCAGCCACTCACCGTCACTAGCGGGGGTAACCTACGAGCAGTACTTC	CASSHSPSLAGVTYEQYF